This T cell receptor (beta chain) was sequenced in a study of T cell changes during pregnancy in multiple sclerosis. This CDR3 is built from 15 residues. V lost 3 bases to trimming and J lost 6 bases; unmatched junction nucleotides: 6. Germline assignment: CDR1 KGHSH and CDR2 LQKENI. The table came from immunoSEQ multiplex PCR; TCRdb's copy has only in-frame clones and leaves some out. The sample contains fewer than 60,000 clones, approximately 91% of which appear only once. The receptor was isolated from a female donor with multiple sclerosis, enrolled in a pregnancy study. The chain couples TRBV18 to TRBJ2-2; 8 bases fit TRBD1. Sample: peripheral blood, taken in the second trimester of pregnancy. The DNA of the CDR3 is TGTGCCAGCTCACCGAGACCAGGGGGCCCCGGGGAGCTGTTTTTT. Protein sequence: CASSPRPGGPGELFF.